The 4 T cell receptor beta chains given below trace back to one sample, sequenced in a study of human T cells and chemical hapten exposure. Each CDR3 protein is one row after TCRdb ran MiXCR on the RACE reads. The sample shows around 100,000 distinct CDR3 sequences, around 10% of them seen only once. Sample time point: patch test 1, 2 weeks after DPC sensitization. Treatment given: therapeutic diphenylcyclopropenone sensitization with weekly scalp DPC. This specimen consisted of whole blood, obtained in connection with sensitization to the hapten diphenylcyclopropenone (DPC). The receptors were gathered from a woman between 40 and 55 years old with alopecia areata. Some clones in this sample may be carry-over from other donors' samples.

CDR3 nucleotide sequence: TGTGCCATCAGTGGGGACAGGAACACTGAAGCTTTCTTT. Translated, it gives CAISGDRNTEAFF. This chain joins TRBV10-3 and TRBJ1-1; 7 positions match TRBD1. The CDR3 has 13 residues. Per the germline V gene, CDR1 is ENHRY and CDR2 is SYGVKD. V was pared by 4 bases and J by 1 base, with 0 bases of the junction left unmatched.

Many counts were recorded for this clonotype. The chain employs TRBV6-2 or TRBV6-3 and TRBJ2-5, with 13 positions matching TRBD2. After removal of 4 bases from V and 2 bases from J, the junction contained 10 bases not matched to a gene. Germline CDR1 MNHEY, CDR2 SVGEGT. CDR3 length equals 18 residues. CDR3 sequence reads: CASSSRTSGGPIQETQYF. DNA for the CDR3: TGTGCCAGCAGTTCCCGGACTAGCGGGGGCCCCATTCAAGAGACCCAGTACTTC.

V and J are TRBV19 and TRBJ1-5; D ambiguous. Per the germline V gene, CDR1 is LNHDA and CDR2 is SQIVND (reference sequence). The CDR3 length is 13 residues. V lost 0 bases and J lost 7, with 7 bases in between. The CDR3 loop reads CASSIEGTQPQHF. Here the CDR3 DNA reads TGTGCCAGTAGTATAGAGGGAACCCAGCCCCAGCATTTT.

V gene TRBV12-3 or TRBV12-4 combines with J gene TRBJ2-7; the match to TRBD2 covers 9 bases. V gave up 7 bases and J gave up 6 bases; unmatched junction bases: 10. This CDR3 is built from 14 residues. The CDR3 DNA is TGTGCCAGCACGCTAGCGGGACCCTGGGGCGAGCAGTACTTC. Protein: CASTLAGPWGEQYF.